This T cell receptor (beta chain) is from a study of cytomegalovirus exposure and HLA in healthy donors. Overall study findings and caveats: CMV serostatus alone was available as immune exposure information. HLA allele associations emerged for about 18,000 TCR beta sequences in a later analysis, at 0.05 false discovery rate.

To note about this clone: Its matching antigen is unknown.

The CDR3 is made up of 15 amino acids. Trimming cost V 0 bases and J 4 bases, with 10 bases left between them. Germline CDR1 and CDR2: MNHNY and SVGAGI (reference sequence). Primers for the PCR totalled 60 Vbeta and 13 Jbeta. Libraries were prepared by immunoSEQ multiplex PCR; TCRdb keeps only in-frame clonotypes and omits some of them. The sample holds approximately 210,000 clones. The material sequenced was PBMCs. J is TRBJ1-3 and V is TRBV6-6, with D unclear. This clonotype originated in a woman between 25 and 40 years old in good health and CMV-seropositive. The CDR3 DNA sequence: TGTGCCAGCAGTTACTCGCCCGGGGAAGGAAACACCATATATTTT. It translates to CASSYSPGEGNTIYF.